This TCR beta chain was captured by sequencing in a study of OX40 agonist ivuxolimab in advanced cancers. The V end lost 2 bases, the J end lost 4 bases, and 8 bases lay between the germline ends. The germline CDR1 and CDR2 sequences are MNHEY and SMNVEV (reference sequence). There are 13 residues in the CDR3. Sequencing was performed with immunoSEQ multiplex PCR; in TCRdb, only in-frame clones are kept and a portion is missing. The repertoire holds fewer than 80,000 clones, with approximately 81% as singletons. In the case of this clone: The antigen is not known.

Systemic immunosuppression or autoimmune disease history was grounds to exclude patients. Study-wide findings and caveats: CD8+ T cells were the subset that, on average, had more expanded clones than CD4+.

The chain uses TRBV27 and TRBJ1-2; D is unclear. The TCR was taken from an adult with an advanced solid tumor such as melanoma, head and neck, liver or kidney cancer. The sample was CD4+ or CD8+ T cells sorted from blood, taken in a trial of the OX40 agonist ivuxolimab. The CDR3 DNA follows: TGTGCCAGCAGTTTAAAGGCTGCCTATGGCTACACCTTC. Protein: CASSLKAAYGYTF.